What follows is one TCR beta chain and its context. The antigen is not known. This CDR3 has 13 residues. Germline loops: CDR1 SGHRS, CDR2 YFSETQ. V was pared by 1 base and J by 4 bases, with 8 bases between. The data were taken from a study of a mutant IDH1 vaccine in newly diagnosed glioma. Across the whole study: Vaccination followed radiotherapy alone by 4-6 weeks, or accompanied temozolomide cycles.

Repertoires were generated with immunoSEQ multiplex PCR, while TCRdb's copy carries only in-frame clones and drops some. This table holds roughly 56,000 clones, around three quarters found once. Stated time point: week 47, end of study. Topical imiquimod was applied with each vaccine dose, which held 300 ug of mutant IDH1 20-mer peptide. Sample: PBMCs, taken from a glioma patient whose treatment included an IDH1 peptide vaccine. The receptor was derived from a man between 45 and 60 years old with glioma. The chain recombines TRBV5-1 with TRBJ2-5, with D uncertain. The CDR3 sequence: CASSLTVRETQYF. CDR3 sequence (DNA): TGCGCCAGCAGCTTGACGGTGCGAGAGACCCAGTACTTC.